The 22 T cell receptor beta chains reported below all come from one sample, sequenced in a study of shared clonotypes between healthy human individuals. Assay: immunoSEQ multiplex PCR; the TCRdb copy retains only in-frame clones and omits some. The sample holds approximately 940,000 clones, 76% seen once. The sample taken for sequencing was memory CD4+ T cells sorted from blood. Subset of the sample: CD45RA-negative fraction. The receptors were sampled from a man aged 18-30 years in good health.

This rearrangement joins TRBV2 to TRBJ2-5, with TRBD1 matching 9 bases. The V gene end was trimmed by 4 bases and the J gene end by 2 bases; junction bases not matched to a gene: 5. Germline loops: CDR1 SNHLY, CDR2 FYNNEI. This CDR3 has 15 amino acids. CDR3 coding DNA: TGTGCCAGCAGTGGGCCCGGGACAGGGCAAGAGACCCAGTACTTC. This gives the protein CASSGPGTGQETQYF.

The chain joins TRBV11-3 to TRBJ2-2; D not resolved. Trimming took off 0 bases at V and 4 bases at J, with 15 bases between the two ends. This CDR3 contains 17 residues. The germline V gene encodes CDR1 SGHNT and CDR2 YENEEA. The DNA of the CDR3 is TGTGCCAGCAGCTTAGATCCCGGACCTGGCGGCACCGGGGAGCTGTTTTTT. This encodes CASSLDPGPGGTGELFF.

There are a few counts of this clone. V usage is TRBV27 and J usage is TRBJ1-6; D not resolved. CDR1 MNHEY and CDR2 SMNVEV come from the germline V gene (reference sequence). This CDR3 has 16 residues. V lost 5 bases and J lost 7, with 18 bases in between. The CDR3 protein is CASSPYRPSHNSPLHF. In DNA, the CDR3 is TGTGCCAGCAGTCCCTATCGGCCCTCTCACAATTCACCCCTCCACTTT.

The chain has TRBV20-1 and TRBJ2-1; D is uncertain. The germline V gene encodes CDR1 DFQATT and CDR2 SNEGSKA (reference sequence). Trimming removed 0 bases at V and 12 bases at J, with 9 bases between. The CDR3 consists of 11 residues. The CDR3, as DNA: TGCAGTGCTAGAGATCCCCCAACGCAGTTCTTC. This encodes CSARDPPTQFF.

J is TRBJ2-5 and V is TRBV6-6, with TRBD1 identical over 8 bases. V shed 6 bases, J shed 1 base, and the junction held 4 bases outside the gene matches. Germline V lookup: CDR1 MNHNY, CDR2 SVGAGI (reference sequence). The CDR3 extends over 14 amino acids. DNA of the CDR3: TGTGCCAGCAGATGGACAGGGAGCCAAGAGACCCAGTACTTC. Protein product: CASRWTGSQETQYF.

In the case of this clone: The sample has other DNA sequences that encode this CDR3 too. The chain employs TRBV7-2 and TRBJ2-3; D unclear. The CDR3 is 12 residues long. Trimming removed 5 bases from V and 5 bases from J, with 8 bases in between. Germline CDR1 SGHTA, CDR2 FQGNSA. The CDR3 DNA reads as TGTGCCAGCAGCCCCTCAGGAGATACGCAGTATTTT. The encoded protein is CASSPSGDTQYF.

CDR3 amino acids: CASARGSVGTGVTYEQYF. CDR3 DNA sequence: TGTGCCAGCGCGAGGGGGTCGGTTGGGACAGGGGTTACCTACGAGCAGTACTTC. The chain carries TRBV21-1 and TRBJ2-7; no DNA check was done on the table's D call, TRBD1. TRBV21-1 is termed a pseudogene. This CDR3 contains 18 residues.

This clone was detected once. The V call is TRBV5-1, the J call TRBJ1-5; D might be TRBD1 (6 bases). V was trimmed by 0 bases and J by 6 bases, leaving 10 bases between them. Germline lookup yields CDR1 SGHRS and CDR2 YFSETQ. The CDR3 consists of 14 residues. The CDR3 reads CASSLEGGAQPQHF. The DNA for the CDR3 is TGCGCCAGCAGCTTGGAAGGGGGAGCTCAGCCCCAGCATTTT.

This clone appeared once. V and J are TRBV10-1 and TRBJ2-1, with TRBD2 matching 9 bases. The CDR3 spans 15 residues. V lost 1 base, J lost 7 bases, and 5 bases stayed unmatched. From germline, CDR1 is WNHNN and CDR2 SYGVQD (reference sequence). This CDR3 is CASSEFRSGSNEQFF. The CDR3 bases are TGCGCCAGCAGTGAGTTCCGTAGCGGGAGTAATGAGCAGTTCTTC.

The chain joins TRBV7-9 to TRBJ1-4; tentatively, D is TRBD1 (6 bases). CDR3 size: 14 residues. CDR1 is SEHNR, CDR2 FQNEAQ, per germline (reference sequence). V was trimmed by 5 bases and J by 7 bases, leaving 14 bases between them. This chain's CDR3 is CASSRGGTGEKLFF. DNA of the CDR3: TGTGCCAGCAGCCGAGGGGGAACCGGTGAAAAACTGTTTTTT.

This chain links TRBV11-3 with TRBJ1-1; 10 positions agree with TRBD1. Trimming took 1 base from V and 11 from J; bases not matched to a gene: 4. The CDR3 consists of 13 residues. The germline V gene encodes CDR1 SGHNT and CDR2 YENEEA. This CDR3 reads CASSLGGTGVAFF. The CDR3 nucleotides are TGTGCCAGCAGCTTAGGTGGGACAGGGGTGGCTTTCTTT.

This clone occurred a few times. The chain uses TRBV6-6 and TRBJ1-2, with 7 nucleotides matching TRBD1. The CDR3 loop spans 13 amino acids. J lost 2 bases, V lost 8 bases, and 5 bases had no gene match. Per germline, CDR1 MNHNY and CDR2 SVGAGI (reference sequence). Here the CDR3 reads CASSLQGNYGYTF. The CDR3 DNA sequence: TGTGCCAGCTCATTACAGGGGAACTATGGCTACACCTTC.

V gene TRBV5-5 combines with J gene TRBJ2-5, with D tentatively TRBD1 (5 bases). Germline assignment: CDR1 SGHKS and CDR2 YYEKEE (reference sequence). V was cut by 2 bases and J by 0 bases, with 11 bases left in between. The CDR3 length is 15 residues. The CDR3 region is CASSFTHRNQETQYF. In DNA form, the CDR3 reads TGTGCCAGCAGCTTTACACACAGGAACCAAGAGACCCAGTACTTC.

The chain couples TRBV6-5 to TRBJ1-2; 9 bases line up with TRBD1. Germline V gene data show CDR1 as MNHEY and CDR2 as SVGAGI. The CDR3 length is 14 residues. After removal of 5 bases from V and 5 bases from J, the junction contained 6 bases not matched to a gene. The CDR3 DNA reads TGTGCCAGCAGTCTAAGGACAGGGGCATATGGCTACACCTTC. This gives the protein CASSLRTGAYGYTF.

The V and J genes are TRBV7-6 and TRBJ2-1; 10 bases align to TRBD2. V trimming: 5 bases; J trimming: 7 bases; junction bases outside the gene matches: 11. From germline, CDR1 is SGHVS and CDR2 FNYEAQ. This CDR3 has 16 residues. CDR3 bases: TGTGCCAGCAGCGTATCAGCGGGAGGGCCGAGGAATGAGCAGTTCTTC. Translated: CASSVSAGGPRNEQFF.

The V gene is TRBV27, the J gene TRBJ1-2; D unclear. Germline CDR1 reads MNHEY; CDR2 reads SMNVEV (reference sequence). Trimming pared 1 base from V and 7 bases from J, leaving 22 bases between. The CDR3 is made up of 17 amino acids. DNA for the CDR3: TGTGCCAGCAGTTTATATAGACAAGGAGGGTCGTTAGGTGGCTACACCTTC. The encoded protein is CASSLYRQGGSLGGYTF.

The chain couples TRBV5-1 to TRBJ2-7; TRBD1 agrees at 9 bases. Losses at the gene ends were 4 bases for V and 0 bases for J; bases not matched to a gene: 8. Germline CDR1 and CDR2: SGHRS and YFSETQ. The CDR3 sequence is 16 residues long. The CDR3 nucleotides read TGCGCCAGCAGCCTTCGACAGGGGGTAAGCTCCTACGAGCAGTACTTC. As protein: CASSLRQGVSSYEQYF.

About this clone: This likely stems from a read error, as it lies one base from a far larger clone. Other DNA sequences in the sample encode the same CDR3. This chain connects TRBV7-2 to TRBJ1-1, with a tentative D call TRBD1 (5 bases). Trimming shortened V by 3 bases and J by 2 bases, and 10 bases separated the two germline ends. There are 14 residues in the CDR3. Per the germline V gene, CDR1 is SGHTA and CDR2 is FQGNSA. The CDR3 reads CASSFAGPNTEAFF. CDR3 bases: TGTGCCAGCAGCTTTGCAGGGCCAAACACTGAAGCTTTCTTT.

The chain carries TRBV11-2 and TRBJ2-7, with 8 bases identical to TRBD1. Germline values: CDR1 SGHAT, CDR2 FQNNGV. The V and J ends lost 4 bases and 2 bases, in that order; junction bases with no gene match: 13. The CDR3 sequence is 17 residues long. CDR3 nucleotide sequence: TGTGCCAGCAGCTCGACGTACAGGGGGGAGAGGACCTACGAGCAGTACTTC. Protein: CASSSTYRGERTYEQYF.

The chain uses TRBV27 and TRBJ2-5; 10 bases line up with TRBD2. The V gene end was trimmed by 7 bases and the J gene end by 5 bases; junction bases not matched to a gene: 16. Germline V gene data show CDR1 as MNHEY and CDR2 as SMNVEV (reference sequence). The CDR3 covers 17 residues. CDR3 nucleotides: TGTGCCAGCAACCGATACGGGGCAGCGGGAGGGCCCGAGACCCAGTACTTC. It translates to CASNRYGAAGGPETQYF.

This chain links TRBV19 with TRBJ2-6; TRBD1 is a possible D gene (5 bases). Germline lookup yields CDR1 LNHDA and CDR2 SQIVND (reference sequence). The length of the CDR3 is 15 residues. V lost 5 bases to trimming and J lost 2 bases, with 10 bases between them. CDR3 loop: CASSGRAAGANVLTF. CDR3 nucleotide sequence: TGTGCCAGTAGTGGCAGGGCTGCTGGGGCCAACGTCCTGACTTTC.

The sample holds many counts of this clone. This rearrangement joins TRBV5-1 to TRBJ1-1, with D unresolved. CDR3 length equals 15 residues. Germline V gene sequence: CDR1 SGHRS, CDR2 YFSETQ. V lost 4 bases and J 3 bases, leaving 16 bases between the germline ends. The CDR3 DNA reads TGCGCCAGCAGCCACCCTGGTTTCGGGGACACTGAAGCTTTCTTT. Protein product: CASSHPGFGDTEAFF. The full variable domain, completed using reference TRBV5-1 and TRBJ1-1, is KAGVTQTPRYLIKTRGQQVTLSCSPISGHRSVSWYQQTPGQGLQFLFEYFSETQRNKGNFPGRFSGRQFSNSRSEMNVSTLELGDSALYLCASSHPGFGDTEAFFGQGTRLTVV.